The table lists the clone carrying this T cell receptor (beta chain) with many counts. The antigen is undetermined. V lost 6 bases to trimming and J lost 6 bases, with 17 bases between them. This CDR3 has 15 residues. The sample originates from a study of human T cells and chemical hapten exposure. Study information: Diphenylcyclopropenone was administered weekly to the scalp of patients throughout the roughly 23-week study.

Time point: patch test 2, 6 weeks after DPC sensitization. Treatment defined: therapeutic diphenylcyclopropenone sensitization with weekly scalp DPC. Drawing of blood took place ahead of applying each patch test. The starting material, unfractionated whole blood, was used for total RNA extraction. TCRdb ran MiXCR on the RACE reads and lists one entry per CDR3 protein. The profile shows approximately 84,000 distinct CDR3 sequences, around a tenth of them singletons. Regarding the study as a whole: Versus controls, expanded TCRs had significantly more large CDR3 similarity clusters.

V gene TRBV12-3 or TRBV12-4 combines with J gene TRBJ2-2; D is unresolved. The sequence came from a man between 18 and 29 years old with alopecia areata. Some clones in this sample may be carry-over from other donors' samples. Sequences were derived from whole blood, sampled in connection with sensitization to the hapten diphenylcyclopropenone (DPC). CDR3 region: CASRYKPGYPGELFF. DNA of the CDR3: TGTGCCAGCAGGTACAAGCCAGGTTACCCCGGGGAGCTGTTTTTT.